One and the same sample provided the 9 T cell receptor beta chains below, sequenced in a study of CD8+CD57+ T cells in acquired aplastic anemia. Profiling of TCR beta VDJ combinations and CDR3 sequences used genomic DNA as template. TCRdb passed the reads through MiXCR, listing each CDR3 protein once. The repertoire consists of hundreds of thousands of distinct CDR3 sequences, with around 68% occurring once and the leading ten covering 4%. The source material was sorted CD4+, CD8+, or CD8+CD57+ T cells (not recorded which) from PBMCs. The receptors were gathered from a human donor in good health, serving as a control.

This clonotype showed up just once. The rearrangement joins TRBV7-9 to TRBJ2-3, with D possibly called TRBD1 or TRBD2 (5 bases each). The CDR3 has 15 amino acids. Germline CDR1 reads SEHNR; CDR2 reads FQNEAQ (reference sequence). Trimming took off 2 bases at V and 9 bases at J, with 18 bases between the two ends. The CDR3: CASSLSASVGTTQYF. CDR3 in DNA: TGTGCCAGCAGCTTATCGGCCTCTGTAGGGACCACGCAGTATTTT. The full variable domain, rest sourced from reference TRBV7-9 and TRBJ2-3, is DTGVSQNPRHKITKRGQNVTFRCDPISEHNRLYWYRQTLGQGPEFLTYFQNEAQLEKSRLLSDRFSAERPKGSFSTLEIQRTEQGDSAMYLCASSLSASVGTTQYFGPGTRLTVL.

This clonotype has ten or more counts. The chain uses TRBV4-3 and TRBJ1-3, with no clear D. Trimming removed 0 bases from V and 3 bases from J, with 12 bases in between. Germline V CDR1 and CDR2: LGHNA, YSLEER. This CDR3 is 16 amino acids long. CDR3: CASSQDGGSYGNTIYF. In DNA, the CDR3 is TGCGCCAGCAGCCAAGATGGTGGATCGTATGGAAACACCATATATTTT.

In this sample, this clonotype turned up many times. This chain links TRBV7-2 with TRBJ1-2; 8 nucleotides agree with TRBD1. The V gene's germline CDR1 is SGHTA and CDR2 FQGNSA. Trimming at V came to 1 base and at J to 0 bases, leaving 7 bases not matched to a gene. This CDR3 has 17 residues. CDR3: CASSLGGQGQANYGYTF. The CDR3 DNA is TGTGCCAGCAGCTTAGGAGGACAGGGTCAAGCTAACTATGGCTACACCTTC.

The chain recombines TRBV19 with TRBJ2-3; 7 positions match TRBD2. V shed 7 bases and J 4 bases; nucleotides not matched to a gene: 8. The germline V gene has CDR1 LNHDA and CDR2 SQIVND (reference sequence). The CDR3 contains 14 residues. In DNA, the CDR3 is TGTGCCAGTAAGGAGGCGGGAGAGGCAGATACGCAGTATTTT. As protein: CASKEAGEADTQYF.

The chain links TRBV29-1 to TRBJ2-5, with 7 bases aligning to TRBD1. This CDR3 spans 17 amino acids. Germline V gene sequence: CDR1 SQVTM, CDR2 ANQGSEA. Losses at the gene ends were 3 bases for V and 5 bases for J; bases not matched to a gene: 18. In DNA form, the CDR3 reads TGCAGCGTTGAGGCCCAACCCCGACAGGGTGGGTCGGAGACCCAGTACTTC. It yields the protein CSVEAQPRQGGSETQYF.

This clonotype was seen just once. This chain uses TRBV7-2 with TRBJ1-5, with D tentatively TRBD1 (6 bases). V lost 7 bases and J lost 11, with 18 bases in between. Germline V gene lookup returns CDR1 SGHTA and CDR2 FQGNSA. The CDR3 consists of 13 residues. Here the CDR3 reads CASTGGGSGAQHF. CDR3 DNA: TGTGCCAGCACCGGAGGGGGATCTGGGGCCCAGCATTTT. The full variable domain, completed using reference TRBV7-2 and TRBJ1-5, is GAGVSQSPSNKVTEKGKDVELRCDPISGHTALYWYRQSLGQGLEFLIYFQGNSAPDKSGLPSDRFSAERTGGSVSTLTIQRTQQEDSAVYLCASTGGGSGAQHFGDGTRLSIL.

The chain recombines TRBV10-3 with TRBJ2-7; D remains ambiguous. With 3 bases removed from V and 3 bases from J, the gap between germline ends came to 6 bases. The CDR3 spans 12 residues. Germline CDR1 is ENHRY and CDR2 is SYGVKD. CDR3 loop: CAISEILYEQYF. The CDR3 nucleotides are TGTGCCATCAGTGAAATCCTCTACGAGCAGTACTTC.

This clonotype was detected ten times or more. This chain joins TRBV19 and TRBJ2-5; D not certain. From germline, CDR1 is LNHDA and CDR2 SQIVND (reference sequence). Trimming stripped 4 bases from V and 1 base from J, with 7 bases between. There are 13 residues in the CDR3. CDR3 nucleotides: TGTGCCAGTAGTACCCCTCTCCAAGAGACCCAGTACTTC. Encoded protein: CASSTPLQETQYF.

The chain combines TRBV2 with TRBJ1-4, with D possibly being TRBD1 (6 bases). Between the trimmed V and J ends, which lost 6 bases and 7 bases, there was a span of 15 bases. Germline V gene data show CDR1 as SNHLY and CDR2 as FYNNEI. This CDR3 has 14 amino acids. For the CDR3, the DNA is TGTGCCAGCAGCCGGCAGGGGTCTGGTGAAAAACTGTTTTTT. Protein product: CASSRQGSGEKLFF.